This TCR beta chain was sequenced during a study of neurological immune-mediated disorders. Findings and limits, study-wide: The most TCR clonal expansion was seen in HTLV-1-associated myelopathy, whereas the least was seen in multiple sclerosis, below the level in healthy controls. CDR3 amino acid sequences of expanded clones were not shared across subjects, a result suggesting private repertoires in all groups.

The time point: longitudinal time-point 2. Per the germline V gene, CDR1 is MNHNY and CDR2 is SVGAGI (reference sequence). Trimming shortened V by 2 bases and J by 3 bases, and 11 bases separated the two germline ends. The CDR3 covers 14 residues. Template-switch 5'RACE cDNA synthesis added a 10-nucleotide unique molecular identifier. TCRdb analysed the 5' RACE reads with MiXCR anew, one entry per CDR3 protein. The table includes some 49,000 distinct CDR3 sequences, around 13% detected once. This clonotype has ten or more counts. The target antigen is unknown. The genes are TRBV6-6 and TRBJ2-7, with D possibly being TRBD1 (5 bases). The TCR originated in a male donor with HTLV-1-associated myelopathy (HAM/TSP). Sequencing input: PBMCs. The CDR3 is CASSYPSGHYEQYF. DNA of the CDR3: TGTGCCAGCAGTTACCCGTCCGGACACTACGAGCAGTACTTC.